A single sample gave rise to the 10 T cell receptor beta chains below, sequenced in a study of T cells in tumors after PD-1 blockade. The table came from immunoSEQ multiplex PCR; TCRdb's copy has only in-frame clones and leaves some out. The profile shows tens of thousands of clones, approximately 70% of them singletons. Sequenced here: PBMCs, sampled after anti-PD-1 treatment. These receptors originate from a human donor with basal cell carcinoma.

A remark on this clone: Other DNA sequences within the sample encode an identical CDR3. The chain employs TRBV5-1 and TRBJ1-5; no clear D. Trimming removed 4 bases at V and 1 base at J, with 6 bases between. The CDR3 contains 13 residues. From germline, CDR1 is SGHRS and CDR2 YFSETQ. The CDR3 sequence is CASSLDSNQPQHF. The CDR3 DNA reads as TGCGCCAGCAGCCTAGACAGCAATCAGCCCCAGCATTTT. The variable domain in full, completed from reference TRBV5-1 and TRBJ1-5, reads KAGVTQTPRYLIKTRGQQVTLSCSPISGHRSVSWYQQTPGQGLQFLFEYFSETQRNKGNFPGRFSGRQFSNSRSEMNVSTLELGDSALYLCASSLDSNQPQHFGDGTRLSIL.

This clone was observed once. The CDR3 region is CASSLRWSGTEAFF. The CDR3 DNA reads TGTGCCAGCAGCTTACGGTGGAGCGGCACTGAAGCTTTCTTT. This chain connects TRBV7-6 to TRBJ1-1; D remains unclear. The germline gives CDR1 SGHVS, CDR2 FNYEAQ. This CDR3 spans 14 amino acids. Trimming took 2 bases from V and 4 from J, leaving 11 bases between them.

The chain couples TRBV5-4 to TRBJ1-6; D gene unclear. V shed 4 bases and J shed 1 base, with 15 bases lying between them. Germline CDR1 SGHNT, CDR2 YYREEE (reference sequence). This CDR3 comprises 17 residues. The CDR3 loop is CASSPAPGVSYNSPLHF. The CDR3, as DNA: TGTGCCAGCAGCCCCGCCCCGGGTGTTTCCTATAATTCACCCCTCCACTTT.

This clone is labeled as medium-sized. The chain joins TRBV4-2 to TRBJ2-3; a weak D match, TRBD2 (5 bases). Trimming removed 4 bases at V and 0 bases at J, with 14 bases between. This CDR3 is built from 16 residues. Germline V gene data show CDR1 as LGHNA and CDR2 as YNFKEQ. The CDR3 bases are TGTGCCAGCAGCCGAACGACCAGCGGAAGCACAGATACGCAGTATTTT. It specifies CASSRTTSGSTDTQYF.

V and J are TRBV12-5 and TRBJ2-2, with a weak D call TRBD2 (6 bases). This CDR3 spans 15 amino acids. Germline-derived CDR1 and CDR2 are LGHNT and FRNRAP. V was clipped by 0 bases and J by 6 bases, with 11 bases between them. In nucleotides, the CDR3 is TGTGCTAGTGGTTTGGTAACTAGCACCTCCGGGGAGCTGTTTTTT. Protein: CASGLVTSTSGELFF. Drawing the rest from reference TRBV12-5 and TRBJ2-2, the complete variable domain is DARVTQTPRHKVTEMGQEVTMRCQPILGHNTVFWYRQTMMQGLELLAYFRNRAPLDDSGMPKDRFSAEMPDATLATLKIQPSEPRDSAVYFCASGLVTSTSGELFFGEGSRLTVL.

V usage is TRBV7-2 and J usage is TRBJ1-1; D remains unclear. The CDR3 length is 12 residues. From germline, CDR1 is SGHTA and CDR2 FQGNSA. V was clipped by 5 bases and J by 0 bases, with 4 bases between them. CDR3 nucleotides: TGTGCCAGCAGCGCGGTGAACACTGAAGCTTTCTTT. This codes for CASSAVNTEAFF.

The V and J genes are TRBV5-1 and TRBJ2-4; D gene ambiguous. Germline V gene sequence: CDR1 SGHRS, CDR2 YFSETQ. The CDR3 has 14 amino acids. Trimming stripped 5 bases from V and 6 bases from J, with 15 bases between. The CDR3 protein is CASSPSGSLNIQYF. CDR3 DNA: TGCGCCAGCAGTCCCTCGGGTAGTTTAAACATTCAGTACTTC.

The rearrangement uses TRBV6-2 or TRBV6-3 and TRBJ2-3; D tentatively fits TRBD1 or TRBD2 (5 bases each). The germline gives CDR1 MNHEY, CDR2 SVGEGT. CDR3 size: 16 residues. Trimming left V 6 bases short and J 2 bases short, with 18 bases between. This CDR3 is CASSRPSEGITDTQYF. The CDR3 DNA sequence: TGTGCCAGCAGCCGACCGAGCGAGGGGATCACAGATACGCAGTATTTT.

The chain employs TRBV19 and TRBJ2-3; D might be TRBD1 or TRBD2, each matching 5 bases. This CDR3 is 13 amino acids long. Germline V CDR1 and CDR2: LNHDA, SQIVND (reference sequence). V was cut by 5 bases and J by 3 bases, with 9 bases left in between. The CDR3: CASSVGATDTQYF. CDR3 sequence (DNA): TGTGCCAGTAGTGTCGGGGCTACAGATACGCAGTATTTT. The variable domain in full, with the rest retrieved from reference TRBV19 and TRBJ2-3, is DGGITQSPKYLFRKEGQNVTLSCEQNLNHDAMYWYRQDPGQGLRLIYYSQIVNDFQKGDIAEGYSVSREKKESFPLTVTSAQKNPTAFYLCASSVGATDTQYFGPGTRLTVL.

This clone was recorded a few times. The gene calls are TRBV5-1 and TRBJ2-3; 9 bases match TRBD2. CDR1 is SGHRS, CDR2 YFSETQ, per germline. The CDR3 has 16 residues. V was pared by 1 base and J by 2 bases, with 5 bases of the junction left unmatched. The CDR3 spells CASSLRAGGPTDTQYF. In DNA, the CDR3 is TGCGCCAGCAGCTTGCGAGCGGGAGGCCCCACAGATACGCAGTATTTT.